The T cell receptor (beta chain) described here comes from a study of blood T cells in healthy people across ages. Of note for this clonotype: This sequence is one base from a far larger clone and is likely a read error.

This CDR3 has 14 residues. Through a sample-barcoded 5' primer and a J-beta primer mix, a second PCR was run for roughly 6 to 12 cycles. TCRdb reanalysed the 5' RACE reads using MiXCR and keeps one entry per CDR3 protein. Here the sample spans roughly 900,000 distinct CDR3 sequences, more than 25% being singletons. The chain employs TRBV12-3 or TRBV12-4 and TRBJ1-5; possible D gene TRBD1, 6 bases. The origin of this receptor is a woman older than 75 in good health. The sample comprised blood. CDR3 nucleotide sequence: TGTGTCAGCAGTTTAACAGGGAGCAATCAGCCCCAGCATTTT. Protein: CVSSLTGSNQPQHF.